This T cell receptor beta chain was recorded in a study of blood T cell repertoires in COVID-19. Germline V lookup: CDR1 MNHEY, CDR2 SVGAGI. CDR3 size: 14 residues. V shed 5 bases, J shed 1 base, and the junction held 3 bases outside the gene matches. The method was immunoSEQ multiplex PCR; TCRdb's version includes in-frame clones alone and lacks a portion of them. The sample records 250,000 to 300,000 clones, around nine tenths being singletons. In regard to this clone: The sample has other DNA sequences that encode this CDR3 too.

The sequenced sample consisted of peripheral blood. The chain is built from TRBV6-5 and TRBJ1-1, with 8 nucleotides matching TRBD1. This receptor was obtained from a man aged 50 to 60 with acute or convalescent COVID-19. The CDR3 spells CASSLTGGNTEAFF. The CDR3 DNA reads TGTGCCAGCAGTCTCACAGGGGGGAACACTGAAGCTTTCTTT.